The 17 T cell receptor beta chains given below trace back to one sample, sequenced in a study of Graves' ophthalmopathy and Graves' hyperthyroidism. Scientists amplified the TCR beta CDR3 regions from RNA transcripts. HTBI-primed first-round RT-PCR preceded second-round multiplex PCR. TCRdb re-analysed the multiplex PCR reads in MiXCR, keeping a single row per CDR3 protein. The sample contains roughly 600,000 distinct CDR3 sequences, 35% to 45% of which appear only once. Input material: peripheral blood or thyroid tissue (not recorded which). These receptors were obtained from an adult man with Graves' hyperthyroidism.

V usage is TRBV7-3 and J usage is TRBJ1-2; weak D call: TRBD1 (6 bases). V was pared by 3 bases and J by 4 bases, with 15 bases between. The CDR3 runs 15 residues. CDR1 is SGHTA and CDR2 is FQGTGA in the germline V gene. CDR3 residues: CASSFWGGWSYGYTF. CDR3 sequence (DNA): TGTGCCAGCAGCTTCTGGGGGGGCTGGAGCTATGGCTACACCTTC.

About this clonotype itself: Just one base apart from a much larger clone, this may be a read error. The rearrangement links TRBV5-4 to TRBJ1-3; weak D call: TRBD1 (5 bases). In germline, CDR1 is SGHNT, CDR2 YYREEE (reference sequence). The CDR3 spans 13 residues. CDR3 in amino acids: CAGRQSSGNTIYF. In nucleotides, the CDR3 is TGCGCCGGCCGACAGAGCTCTGGAAACACCATATATTTT.

The CDR3 here is CSGAGADTQYF. The DNA for the CDR3 is TGCAGCGGCGCAGGCGCAGATACGCAGTATTTT. This chain uses TRBV29-1 with TRBJ2-3; D is unclear. The V end lost 7 bases, the J end lost 4 bases, and 9 bases lay between the germline ends. In germline, CDR1 is SQVTM, CDR2 ANQGSEA. CDR3 length equals 11 residues.

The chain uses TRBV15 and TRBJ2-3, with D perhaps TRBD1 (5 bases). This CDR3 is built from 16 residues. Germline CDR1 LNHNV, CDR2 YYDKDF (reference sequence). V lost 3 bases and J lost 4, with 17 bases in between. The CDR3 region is CATSSRDSLTADTQYF. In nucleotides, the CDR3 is TGTGCCACCAGCAGTAGAGACAGCTTAACAGCAGATACGCAGTATTTT.

The CDR3 DNA reads TGTGCCAGCCTCGGTAGCTCCTATAATTCACCCCTCCACTTT. Residues: CASLGSSYNSPLHF. The chain carries TRBV2 and TRBJ1-6; D is unresolved. V lost 8 bases and J lost 0, with 8 bases in between. This CDR3 has 14 amino acids. Germline V gene sequence: CDR1 SNHLY, CDR2 FYNNEI.

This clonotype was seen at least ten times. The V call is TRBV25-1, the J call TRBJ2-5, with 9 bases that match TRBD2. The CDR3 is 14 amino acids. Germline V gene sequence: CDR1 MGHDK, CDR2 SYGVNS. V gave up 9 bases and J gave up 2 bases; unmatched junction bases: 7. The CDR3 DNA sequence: TGTGCCAGAGCCGGGACTAGCAATCAAGAGACCCAGTACTTC. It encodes CARAGTSNQETQYF.

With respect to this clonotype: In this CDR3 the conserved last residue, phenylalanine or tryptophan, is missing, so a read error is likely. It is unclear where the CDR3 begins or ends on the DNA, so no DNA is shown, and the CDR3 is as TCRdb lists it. The CDR3 spells CASRHSGQ. The chain is built from TRBV6-6 and TRBJ1-4; the table's D gene call, TRBD1, was not cross checked with the DNA. CDR1 is MNHNY and CDR2 is SVGAGI in the germline V gene (reference sequence). The CDR3 length equals 8 residues, ends included.

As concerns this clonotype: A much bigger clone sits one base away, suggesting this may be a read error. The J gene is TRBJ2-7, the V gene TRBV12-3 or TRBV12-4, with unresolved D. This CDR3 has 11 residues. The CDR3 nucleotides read TGTGCCAGCGCCTCGTCGGCCGAGCAGCACTTC. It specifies CASASSAEQHF.

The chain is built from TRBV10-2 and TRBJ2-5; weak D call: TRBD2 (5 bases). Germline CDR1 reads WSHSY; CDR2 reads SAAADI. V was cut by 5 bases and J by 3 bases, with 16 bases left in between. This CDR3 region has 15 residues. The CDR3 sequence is CASSSGRAIKETQYF. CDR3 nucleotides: TGCGCCAGCAGTTCGGGGAGAGCCATCAAAGAGACCCAGTACTTC.

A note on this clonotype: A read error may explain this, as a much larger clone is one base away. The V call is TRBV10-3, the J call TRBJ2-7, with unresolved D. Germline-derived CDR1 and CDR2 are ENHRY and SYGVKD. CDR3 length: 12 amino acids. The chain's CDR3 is CASSSGLSKQYF. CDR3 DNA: TGTGCCAGCAGTTCGGGCCTCTCTAAGCAATACTTC.

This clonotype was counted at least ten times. The CDR3 DNA reads as TGTGCCAGCAGCTCCCCAAACCAGGGGAATCAGCCCCAGCATTTT. This sequence encodes CASSSPNQGNQPQHF. This rearrangement joins TRBV7-8 to TRBJ1-5; TRBD1 is a possible D gene (6 bases). This CDR3 has 15 residues. Deletions cut 4 bases from V and 4 bases from J, with 14 bases between. Germline values: CDR1 SGHVS, CDR2 FQNEAQ. Drawing the rest from reference TRBV7-8 and TRBJ1-5, the complete variable domain is GAGVSQSPRYKVAKRGQDVALRCDPISGHVSLFWYQQALGQGPEFLTYFQNEAQLDKSGLPSDRFFAERPEGSVSTLKIQRTQQEDSAVYLCASSSPNQGNQPQHFGDGTRLSIL.

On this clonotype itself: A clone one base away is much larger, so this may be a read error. The CDR3 loop reads CASIFAAPNYGYTF. The CDR3 coding sequence is TGTGCCAGCATCTTCGCGGCCCCTAACTATGGCTACACCTTC. The chain recombines TRBV5-6 with TRBJ1-2; D unresolved. This CDR3 spans 14 amino acids. The V end lost 6 bases, the J end lost 0 bases, and 12 bases lay between the germline ends. Germline assignment: CDR1 SGHDT and CDR2 YYEEEE.

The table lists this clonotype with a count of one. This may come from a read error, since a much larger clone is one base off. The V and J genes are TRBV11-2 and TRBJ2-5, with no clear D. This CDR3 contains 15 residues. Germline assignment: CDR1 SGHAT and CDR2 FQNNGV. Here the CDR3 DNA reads TGTGCCCGCAGTTTAAGGGTGTCGGGTGGAGAGACCCAGTACTTC. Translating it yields CARSLRVSGGETQYF.

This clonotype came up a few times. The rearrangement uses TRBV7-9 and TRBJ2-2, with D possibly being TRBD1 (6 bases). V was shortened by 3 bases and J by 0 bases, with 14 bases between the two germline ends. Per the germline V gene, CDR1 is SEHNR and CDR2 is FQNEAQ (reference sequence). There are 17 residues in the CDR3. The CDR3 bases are TGTGCCAGCAGCTTGCTCCCACGGACAGCGAACACCGGGGAGCTGTTTTTT. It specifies CASSLLPRTANTGELFF.

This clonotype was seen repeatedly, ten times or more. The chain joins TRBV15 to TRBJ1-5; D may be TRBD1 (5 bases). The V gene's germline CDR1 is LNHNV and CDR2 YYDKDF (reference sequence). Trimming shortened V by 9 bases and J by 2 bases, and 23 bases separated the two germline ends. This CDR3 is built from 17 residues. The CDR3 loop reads CATTPTGGGWGNQPQHF. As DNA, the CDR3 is TGTGCCACTACCCCAACTGGGGGGGGGTGGGGCAATCAGCCCCAGCATTTT.

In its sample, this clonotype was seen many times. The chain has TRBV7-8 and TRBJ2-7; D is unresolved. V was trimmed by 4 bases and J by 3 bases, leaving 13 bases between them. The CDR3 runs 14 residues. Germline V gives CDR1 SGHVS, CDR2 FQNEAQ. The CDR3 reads CASSSTDGVYEQYF. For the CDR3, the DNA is TGTGCCAGCAGCTCCACGGACGGAGTCTACGAGCAGTACTTC.

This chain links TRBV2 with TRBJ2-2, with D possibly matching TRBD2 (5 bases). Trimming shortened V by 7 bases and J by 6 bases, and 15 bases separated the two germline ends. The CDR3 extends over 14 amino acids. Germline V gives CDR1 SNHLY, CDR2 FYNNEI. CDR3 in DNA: TGTGCCAGCACCTGGACTGCGGGCGCCGGGGAGCTGTTTTTT. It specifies CASTWTAGAGELFF.